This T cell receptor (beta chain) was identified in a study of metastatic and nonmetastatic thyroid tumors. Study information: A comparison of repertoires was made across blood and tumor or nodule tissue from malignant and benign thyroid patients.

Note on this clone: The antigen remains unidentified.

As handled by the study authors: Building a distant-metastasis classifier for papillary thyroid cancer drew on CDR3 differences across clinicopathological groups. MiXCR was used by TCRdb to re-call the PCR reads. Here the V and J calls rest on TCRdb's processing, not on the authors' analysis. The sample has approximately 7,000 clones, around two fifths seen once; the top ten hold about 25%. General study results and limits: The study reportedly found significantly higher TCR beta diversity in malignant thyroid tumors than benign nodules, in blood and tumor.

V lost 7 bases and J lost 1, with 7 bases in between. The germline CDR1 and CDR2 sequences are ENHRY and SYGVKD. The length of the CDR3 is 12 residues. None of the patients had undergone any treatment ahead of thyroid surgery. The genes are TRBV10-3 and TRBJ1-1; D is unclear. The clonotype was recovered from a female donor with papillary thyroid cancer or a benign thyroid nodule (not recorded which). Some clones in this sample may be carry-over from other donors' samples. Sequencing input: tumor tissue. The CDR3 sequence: CAIKNPNTEAFF. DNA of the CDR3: TGTGCCATCAAGAATCCGAACACTGAAGCTTTCTTT.